The T cell receptor (beta chain) under discussion was sequenced for a study of a mutant IDH1 vaccine in newly diagnosed glioma. As for the study in general: With temozolomide cycles, or 4-6 weeks after radiotherapy alone, vaccination was started. Treated patients were roughly 62% male, around 38% female, mean age 40.4 years. Former treatment meant radiotherapy, temozolomide, or both; the majority had gotten both. Study-level findings and limits: Most patients, 90% to 95%, showed vaccine-induced immune responses.

Time point defined: week 35, safety follow-up. Doses consisted of 300 ug of mutant IDH1 20-mer peptide each, paired with topical imiquimod. The V and J ends lost 8 bases and 0 bases respectively, with 18 bases between them. The CDR3 is 15 amino acids. Germline V gives CDR1 SQVTM, CDR2 ANQGSEA. Clones were sequenced by immunoSEQ multiplex PCR, and TCRdb holds only the in-frame ones, with some missing. Of some 30,000 clones listed, roughly 78% were seen once; the top ten hold about 11%. This clone has just one count. As yet, its antigen is unknown. The source was PBMCs, collected from a glioma patient whose treatment included an IDH1 peptide vaccine. The chain uses TRBV29-1 and TRBJ2-3; D might be TRBD2 (5 bases). The TCR comes from a woman aged 40 to 50 with glioma. The CDR3: CSTEGRDSSTDTQYF. CDR3 bases: TGCAGCACAGAGGGTAGAGACTCTAGCACAGATACGCAGTATTTT.